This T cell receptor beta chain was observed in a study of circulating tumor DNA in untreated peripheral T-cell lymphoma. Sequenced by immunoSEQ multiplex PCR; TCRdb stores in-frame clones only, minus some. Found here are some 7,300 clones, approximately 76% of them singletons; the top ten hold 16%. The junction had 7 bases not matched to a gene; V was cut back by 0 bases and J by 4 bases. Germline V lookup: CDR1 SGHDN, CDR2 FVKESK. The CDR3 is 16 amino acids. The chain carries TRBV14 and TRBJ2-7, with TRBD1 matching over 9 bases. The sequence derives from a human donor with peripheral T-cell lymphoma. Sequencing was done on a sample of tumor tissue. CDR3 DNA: TGTGCCAGCAGCCAAGAACCCGGGACAGGGCAGTACGAGCAGTACTTC. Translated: CASSQEPGTGQYEQYF. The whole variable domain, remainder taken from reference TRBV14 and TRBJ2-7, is EAGVTQFPSHSVIEKGQTVTLRCDPISGHDNLYWYRRVMGKEIKFLLHFVKESKQDESGMPNNRFLAERTGGTYSTLKVQPAELEDSGVYFCASSQEPGTGQYEQYFGPGTRLTVT.